This TCR beta chain is drawn from a study of blood T cell repertoires in COVID-19. Overall study: Samples came from the United States, Italy and Spain, spanning acute and convalescent COVID-19. From T cells, B-cell-depleted T cells, or PBMCs came the material, which was cDNA or gDNA.

The germline V and J ends were trimmed by 8 bases and 3 bases, with 10 bases remaining between them. Looked up from germline, CDR1 is LNHDA and CDR2 is SQIVND (reference sequence). This CDR3 contains 13 residues. Per the original methods: Researchers report that nucleated cell counts were estimated from reference gene primer amplification. TCRdb's table, derived via immunoSEQ multiplex PCR, lists solely in-frame clones and lacks some. V and J calls plus clone size are reproduced from that table; the DNA served to infer D and trimming. Among fewer than 250,000 clones, about four fifths were seen once, and the ten largest hold 4%.

The clonotype was recovered from a man aged 50 or older with acute or convalescent COVID-19. The chain recombines TRBV19 with TRBJ2-2; tentatively, D is TRBD1 (5 bases). Sequenced material: peripheral blood. CDR3 in amino acids: CASHTGYTGELFF. In nucleotides, the CDR3 is TGTGCCAGTCATACAGGCTACACCGGGGAGCTGTTTTTT.